These 7 T cell receptor beta chains share one sample of origin, sequenced in a study of blood T cell repertoires in COVID-19. Profiled with immunoSEQ multiplex PCR; TCRdb holds only in-frame clones, not every one. Here the sample spans some 250,000 clones, roughly 90% being singletons. Sequencing input: peripheral blood. The source is a man aged 60 to 75 who had recovered from COVID-19.

This clone was detected once. The chain employs TRBV10-3 and TRBJ2-1; 8 bases line up with TRBD2. The trim removed 10 bases at V and 9 bases at J, leaving 11 bases unmatched. Germline-derived CDR1 and CDR2 are ENHRY and SYGVKD. The CDR3 contains 13 residues. The CDR3 DNA reads as TGTGCCACCTCGCCGGGGGGGACCCTTGAGCAGTTCTTC. It codes for CATSPGGTLEQFF.

This chain connects TRBV2 to TRBJ1-2, with 7 bases fitting TRBD1. From germline, CDR1 is SNHLY and CDR2 FYNNEI. The CDR3 extends over 13 amino acids. V was pared by 10 bases and J by 4 bases, with 9 bases of the junction left unmatched. CDR3 nucleotides: TGTGCCACCACAGGACAGGTTAGCTATGGCTACACCTTC. Translation: CATTGQVSYGYTF.

The chain employs TRBV5-1 and TRBJ1-3; TRBD1 agrees at 8 bases. Germline CDR1 and CDR2: SGHRS and YFSETQ. CDR3 length: 16 residues. With V trimmed by 3 bases and J by 1 base, 6 bases remained unmatched. For the CDR3, the DNA is TGCGCCAGCAGCTGGGGGGGACAGGCTTCTGGAAACACCATATATTTT. It yields the protein CASSWGGQASGNTIYF.

This clone was recorded only once. The chain combines TRBV10-3 with TRBJ1-6; 7 bases are shared with TRBD1. The CDR3 contains 13 residues. V lost 4 bases and J lost 6; bases outside the gene matches: 0. Germline lookup yields CDR1 ENHRY and CDR2 SYGVKD. In nucleotides, the CDR3 is TGTGCCATCAGTGGGGACAGTAATTCACCCCTCCACTTT. Its protein is CAISGDSNSPLHF.

The CDR3 sequence is CASSTSGGAYNEQFF. In nucleotides, the CDR3 is TGTGCCAGTAGTACTAGCGGGGGGGCTTACAATGAGCAGTTCTTC. The rearrangement joins TRBV19 to TRBJ2-1, with 12 bases fitting TRBD2. V trimming: 4 bases; J trimming: 4 bases; junction bases outside the gene matches: 2. The CDR3 consists of 15 residues. The germline V gene has CDR1 LNHDA and CDR2 SQIVND (reference sequence).

The V call is TRBV11-2, the J call TRBJ2-2; D is possibly TRBD1 (6 bases). The CDR3 runs 15 residues. Per germline, CDR1 SGHAT and CDR2 FQNNGV. Deletions cut 6 bases from V and 0 bases from J, with 11 bases between. DNA for the CDR3: TGTGCCAGCAGTCTACAGGGATCGAACACCGGGGAGCTGTTTTTT. It translates to CASSLQGSNTGELFF.

The CDR3: CSVMLAGGQETQYF. The CDR3 DNA sequence: TGCAGCGTTATGCTAGCGGGGGGACAAGAGACCCAGTACTTC. The chain uses TRBV29-1 and TRBJ2-5, with 11 bases fitting TRBD2. The ends lost 5 bases at V and 2 bases at J; junction bases unmatched: 4. Germline CDR1 and CDR2: SQVTM and ANQGSEA. CDR3 size: 14 residues.